This TCR beta chain was captured by sequencing in a study of CD8 T cells in ankylosing spondylitis. The length of the CDR3 is 13 residues. Germline assignment: CDR1 SSHAT and CDR2 FNYEAQ (reference sequence). Study outcomes and limitations: It appeared that ankylosing spondylitis blood was characterized by a TCR beta motif of about 8 highly homologous variants.

This clonotype was recorded many times. Its specificity is not known. An end of the junction differs from the germline gene, which may be a read error. Via MiXCR, TCRdb re-called the 5' RACE reads, giving one row per CDR3 protein. This table has 130,000 or so distinct CDR3 sequences, 7% appearing once. The specimen sequenced was blood, either unsorted or a sorted T cell fraction (not recorded which). The origin of this receptor is a male donor with ankylosing spondylitis or in good health (not recorded which). V is TRBV7-7 and J is TRBJ2-5; D unclear. The CDR3 bases are TGTGCTAGCAGCTTCCCAGGAAGAGAGACCCAGTACTTC. Its translation is CASSFPGRETQYF. The whole variable domain, filled in from reference TRBV7-7 and TRBJ2-5, reads GAGVSQSPRYKVTKRGQDVTLRCDPISSHATLYWYQQALGQGPEFLTYFNYEAQPDKSGLPSDRFSAERPEGSISTLTIQRTEQRDSAMYRCASSFPGRETQYFGPGTRLLVL.